Following are 15 T cell receptor beta chains from one sample sequenced in a study of PD-L1 blockade in urothelial cancer. Stated time point: peripheral blood 6 weeks after treatment start. Here immunoSEQ multiplex PCR was the method, and the copy in TCRdb shows in-frame clones only, minus some. This table has some 120,000 clones, 80% to 95% appearing once. The specimen was PBMCs, collected around atezolizumab (anti-PD-L1) treatment. These receptors came from a man aged 55 to 70 with urothelial cancer.

The V gene is TRBV18, the J gene TRBJ2-5; a weak D match, TRBD2 (5 bases). CDR1 and CDR2 (germline): KGHSH, LQKENI. The CDR3 runs to 13 residues. The V end was cut by 2 bases, the J end by 4 bases, with 8 bases between. CDR3 in DNA: TGTGCCAGCTCACCATTTGAGGGAGAGACCCAGTACTTC. It yields the protein CASSPFEGETQYF. Based on the CDR3 plus reference TRBV18 and TRBJ2-5, the full variable domain is NAGVMQNPRHLVRRRGQEARLRCSPMKGHSHVYWYRQLPEEGLKFMVYLQKENIIDESGMPKERFSAEFPKEGPSILRIQQVVRGDSAAYFCASSPFEGETQYFGPGTRLLVL.

The CDR3 DNA follows: TGTGCCTGGAGTCCCCCGTCAGGGAAATACGAGCAGTACTTC. Translating it yields CAWSPPSGKYEQYF. The chain is built from TRBV30 and TRBJ2-7; D is perhaps TRBD1 (5 bases). CDR1 and CDR2 (germline): GTSNPN, SVGIG (reference sequence). The V and J ends lost 2 bases and 4 bases respectively, with 15 bases between them. The CDR3 has 14 residues.

J is TRBJ2-2 and V is TRBV10-3; 7 bases match TRBD2. The CDR3 is 14 amino acids. Germline-derived CDR1 and CDR2 are ENHRY and SYGVKD. Trimming cost V 6 bases and J 5 bases; bases outside gene matches: 6. CDR3 protein: CAIRVSGGTGELFF. The DNA for the CDR3 is TGTGCCATCAGGGTTTCCGGGGGGACCGGGGAGCTGTTTTTT.

V and J are TRBV15 and TRBJ2-1, with 8 positions matching TRBD2. J gave up 4 bases and V 8 bases, and 7 bases lay outside the gene matches. The CDR3 covers 14 residues. CDR1 LNHNV and CDR2 YYDKDF come from the germline V gene (reference sequence). The CDR3 DNA follows: TGTGCCACCTCTCTAGCGGGTGGATACAATGAGCAGTTCTTC. As protein: CATSLAGGYNEQFF.

The V and J genes are TRBV2 and TRBJ1-4, with 9 positions matching TRBD1. The CDR3 has 14 amino acids. With V trimmed by 7 bases and J by 8 bases, 8 bases remained unmatched. Germline CDR1 and CDR2: SNHLY and FYNNEI. The CDR3 DNA sequence: TGTGCCAGCAAAAATAGACAGGGGGGAGAAAAACTGTTTTTT. Translated, it gives CASKNRQGGEKLFF.

This clone was observed a single time. The chain has TRBV6-6 and TRBJ2-2, with 12 nucleotides matching TRBD2. V lost 6 bases to trimming and J lost 7 bases; unmatched junction nucleotides: 9. The germline gives CDR1 MNHNY, CDR2 SVGAGI (reference sequence). CDR3 length: 16 amino acids. DNA for the CDR3: TGTGCCAGCAGAGACCCTAGCGGGGGGGCTTTCGGGGAGCTGTTTTTT. Its translation is CASRDPSGGAFGELFF.

This clone was observed a single time. CDR3: CASRAQTGGVDTGELFF. Written as DNA, the CDR3 is TGTGCCAGTAGGGCCCAGACAGGGGGCGTCGACACCGGGGAGCTGTTTTTT. This rearrangement joins TRBV19 to TRBJ2-2, with TRBD1 matching 10 bases. In germline, CDR1 is LNHDA, CDR2 SQIVND (reference sequence). CDR3 length equals 17 residues. Germline trimming cut 6 bases from V and 3 bases from J; bases unmatched to any gene: 10.

The gene calls are TRBV5-1 and TRBJ1-1, with 8 bases fitting TRBD1. The CDR3 runs 14 residues. The V gene's germline CDR1 is SGHRS and CDR2 YFSETQ. Trimming cost V 6 bases and J 4 bases; bases outside gene matches: 8. The CDR3 sequence is CASMDRVGTTEAFF. DNA of the CDR3: TGCGCCAGCATGGACAGGGTGGGGACCACTGAAGCTTTCTTT.

The gene calls are TRBV30 and TRBJ1-4, with D perhaps TRBD1 (5 bases). The length of the CDR3 is 12 residues. Trimming removed 0 bases from V and 8 bases from J, with 7 bases in between. CDR1 is GTSNPN and CDR2 is SVGIG in the germline V gene (reference sequence). The CDR3 sequence is CAWSVRGEKLFF. The CDR3 DNA follows: TGTGCCTGGAGTGTTCGGGGGGAAAAACTGTTTTTT.

This rearrangement joins TRBV12-5 to TRBJ2-1; tentative D call: TRBD1 (6 bases). There are 12 residues in the CDR3. Trimming removed 3 bases from V and 10 bases from J, with 10 bases in between. Germline V gives CDR1 LGHNT, CDR2 FRNRAP. The CDR3 here is CASGFHRVEQFF. As DNA, the CDR3 is TGTGCTAGTGGTTTCCACAGGGTCGAGCAGTTCTTC.

The rearrangement links TRBV27 to TRBJ1-3, with 7 bases identical to TRBD1. This CDR3 comprises 15 residues. The germline gives CDR1 MNHEY, CDR2 SMNVEV (reference sequence). J was trimmed by 4 bases and V by 0 bases; bases with no gene match: 3. The CDR3 sequence: CASSLSTGSGNTIYF. The CDR3 nucleotides are TGTGCCAGCAGTTTATCGACAGGGTCCGGAAACACCATATATTTT.

This clone was detected once. This chain joins TRBV28 and TRBJ2-5; TRBD1 matches at 8 bases. This CDR3 has 15 amino acids. The germline gives CDR1 MDHEN, CDR2 SYDVKM. With V trimmed by 3 bases and J by 4 bases, 7 bases remained unmatched. In DNA, the CDR3 is TGTGCCAGCAGTTTTCTCCAGGGGGCAGGAGAGACCCAGTACTTC. It codes for CASSFLQGAGETQYF.

V is TRBV10-1 and J is TRBJ2-3; no clear D gene. The V and J ends lost 5 bases and 2 bases respectively, with 8 bases between them. Germline V gives CDR1 WNHNN, CDR2 SYGVQD (reference sequence). The CDR3 sequence is 13 residues long. The CDR3 is CASSNRPTDTQYF. CDR3 DNA sequence: TGCGCCAGCAGTAACAGACCCACAGATACGCAGTATTTT.

The CDR3, as DNA: TGTGCCAGCTCCCAAAGGGGGCTCACTGAAGCTTTCTTT. It codes for CASSQRGLTEAFF. The genes are TRBV18 and TRBJ1-1, with TRBD1 identical over 7 bases. The junction had 5 bases not matched to a gene; V was cut back by 6 bases and J by 4 bases. The CDR3 length is 13 residues. Germline V gene data show CDR1 as KGHSH and CDR2 as LQKENI. Full variable domain (rest looked up from reference TRBV18 and TRBJ1-1): NAGVMQNPRHLVRRRGQEARLRCSPMKGHSHVYWYRQLPEEGLKFMVYLQKENIIDESGMPKERFSAEFPKEGPSILRIQQVVRGDSAAYFCASSQRGLTEAFFGQGTRLTVV.

This chain connects TRBV10-2 to TRBJ1-5; possible D gene TRBD1, 6 bases. This CDR3 has 12 residues. Germline assignment: CDR1 WSHSY and CDR2 SAAADI. Deletions cut 6 bases from V and 4 bases from J, with 7 bases between. In DNA form, the CDR3 reads TGCGCCAGCAGGGGGACAAATCAGCCCCAGCATTTT. As protein: CASRGTNQPQHF.